The T cell receptor (beta chain) described here comes from a study of blood T cell repertoires in COVID-19. The CDR3 runs to 13 residues. V lost 1 base to trimming and J lost 12 bases, with 13 bases between them. The germline gives CDR1 SGHTA, CDR2 FQGNSA. Assay used: immunoSEQ multiplex PCR; TCRdb lists only in-frame clones, some missing. The data show hundreds of thousands of clones, about 89% seen once. The chain combines TRBV7-2 with TRBJ2-1; D unclear. This clonotype was sampled from a woman aged 45 to 65 who had recovered from COVID-19. The sequenced sample was peripheral blood. The CDR3 reads CASSLGSGEVQFF. The CDR3 DNA sequence: TGTGCCAGCAGCTTAGGGTCTGGTGAGGTGCAGTTCTTC.